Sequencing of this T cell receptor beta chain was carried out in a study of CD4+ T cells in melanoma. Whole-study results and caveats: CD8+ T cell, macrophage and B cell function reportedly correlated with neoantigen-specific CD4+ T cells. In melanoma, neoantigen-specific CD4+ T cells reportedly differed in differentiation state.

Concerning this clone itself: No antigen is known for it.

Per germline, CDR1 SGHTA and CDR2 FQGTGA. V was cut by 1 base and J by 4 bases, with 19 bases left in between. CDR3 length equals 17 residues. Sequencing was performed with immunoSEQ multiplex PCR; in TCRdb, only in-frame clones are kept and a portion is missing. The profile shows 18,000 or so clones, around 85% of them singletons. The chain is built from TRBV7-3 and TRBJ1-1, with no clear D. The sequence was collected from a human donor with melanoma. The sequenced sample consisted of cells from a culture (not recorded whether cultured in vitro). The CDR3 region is CASSLIRKLLKGTEAFF. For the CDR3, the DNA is TGTGCCAGCAGCTTAATACGTAAGCTACTTAAGGGCACTGAAGCTTTCTTT.